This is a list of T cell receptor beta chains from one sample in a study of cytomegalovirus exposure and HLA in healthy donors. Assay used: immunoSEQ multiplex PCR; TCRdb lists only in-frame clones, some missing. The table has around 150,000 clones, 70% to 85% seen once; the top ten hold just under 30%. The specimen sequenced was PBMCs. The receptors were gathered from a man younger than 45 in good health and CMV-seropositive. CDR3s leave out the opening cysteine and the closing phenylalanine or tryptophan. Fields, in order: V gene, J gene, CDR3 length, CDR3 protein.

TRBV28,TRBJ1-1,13,ASSSNQGMNTEAF
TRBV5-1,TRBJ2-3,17,ASSLVGGTSGRATDTQY
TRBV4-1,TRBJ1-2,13,ASSHDREVNYGYT
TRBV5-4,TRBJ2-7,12,ASSLAPWGDEQY
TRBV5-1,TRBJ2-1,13,ASSWGDSTYNEQF
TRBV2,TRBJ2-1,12,ASSRDRLLNEQF
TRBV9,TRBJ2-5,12,ASSRLAMSETQY
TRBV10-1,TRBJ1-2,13,ASKSRRGRDYGYT
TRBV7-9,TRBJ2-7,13,ASSLTAGGPYEQY
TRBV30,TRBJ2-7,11,AWNRGRVYEQY
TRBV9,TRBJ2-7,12,ASSTVDRAYEQY
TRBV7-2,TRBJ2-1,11,ASSLGRVNEQF
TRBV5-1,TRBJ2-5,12,ASSWGTVQETQY
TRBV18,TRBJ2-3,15,ASSQKRDVAGGDTQY
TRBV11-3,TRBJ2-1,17,ASSLAGTSGVSSYNEQF
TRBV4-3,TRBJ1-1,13,ASSQVRSANTEAF
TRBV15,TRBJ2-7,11,ATSTGSAYEQY
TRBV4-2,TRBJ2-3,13,ASSQDLAGTDTQY
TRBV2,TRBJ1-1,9,ASTWEGAAF
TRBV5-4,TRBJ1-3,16,ASSLPLAGGISGNTIY
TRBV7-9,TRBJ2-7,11,ASSLQGRYEQY
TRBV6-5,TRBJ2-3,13,ASKRLAGVTDTQY
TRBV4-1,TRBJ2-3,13,ASSPDRGRTDTQY
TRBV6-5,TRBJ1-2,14,ASSYSGTGGYYGYT
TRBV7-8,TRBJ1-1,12,ASSRETENTEAF
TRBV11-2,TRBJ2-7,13,ASSLGGKAAYEQY
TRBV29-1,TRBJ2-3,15,SVLIQRGTFSTDTQY